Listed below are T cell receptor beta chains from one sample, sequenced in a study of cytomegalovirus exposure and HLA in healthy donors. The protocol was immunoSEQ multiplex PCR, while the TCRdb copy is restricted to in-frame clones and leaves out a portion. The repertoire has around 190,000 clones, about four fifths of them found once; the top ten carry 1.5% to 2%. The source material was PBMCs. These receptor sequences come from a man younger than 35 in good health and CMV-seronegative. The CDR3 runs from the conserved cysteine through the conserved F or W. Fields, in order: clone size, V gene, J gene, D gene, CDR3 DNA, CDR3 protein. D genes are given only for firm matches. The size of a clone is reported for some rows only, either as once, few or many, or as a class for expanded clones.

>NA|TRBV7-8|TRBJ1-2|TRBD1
TGTGCCAGCAGCTCCACAAGACAGGGGGGAAGCTATGGCTACACCTTC
CASSSTRQGGSYGYTF
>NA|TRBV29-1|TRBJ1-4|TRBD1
TGCAGCGCTGGAGGGACAGGGAATGTTCACGCAACTAATGAAAAACTGTTTTTT
CSAGGTGNVHATNEKLFF
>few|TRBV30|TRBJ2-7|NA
TGTGCCTGGAGCATTATGCATCCGGGACTAGGGGGCAGATCCTACGAGCAGTACTTC
CAWSIMHPGLGGRSYEQYF
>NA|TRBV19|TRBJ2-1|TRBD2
TGTGCCAGTAGTAGTAGCGGGGGGGCAATGAATGAGCAGTTCTTC
CASSSSGGAMNEQFF
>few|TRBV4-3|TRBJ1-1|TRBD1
TGCGCAAGCAGCCTAGGGGGCCGGAGCACTGAAGCTTTCTTT
CASSLGGRSTEAFF
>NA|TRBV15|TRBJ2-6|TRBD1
TGTGCCACCAGCAGGGACAGGGGGCCTGGGGCCAACGTCCTGACTTTC
CATSRDRGPGANVLTF
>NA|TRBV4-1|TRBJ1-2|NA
TGCGCCAGCAGCCAAGATCCAATATTGGGGGGAATTGGCTACACCTTC
CASSQDPILGGIGYTF
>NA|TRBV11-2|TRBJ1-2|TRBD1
TGTGCCAGCAGCTTAGGAAACAGGGGGGGCTATGGCTACACCTTC
CASSLGNRGGYGYTF
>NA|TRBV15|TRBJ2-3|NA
TGTGCCACCAGCAGAGAGCGGGCTAGAACAGATACGCAGTATTTT
CATSRERARTDTQYF
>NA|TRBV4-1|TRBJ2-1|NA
TGCGCCAGCAGCCAGCCGGGAGACAATGAGCAGTTCTTC
CASSQPGDNEQFF
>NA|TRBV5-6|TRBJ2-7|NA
TGTGCCAGCTCCCCGCCGGGGGACTACGAGCAGTACTTC
CASSPPGDYEQYF
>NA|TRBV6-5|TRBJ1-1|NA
TGTGCCAGCAGTTACCAGGGTTTGAACACTGAAGCTTTCTTT
CASSYQGLNTEAFF
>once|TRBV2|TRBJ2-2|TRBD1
TGTGCCACGCGAAGGGACAGTTCGGCCGGGGAGCTGTTTTTT
CATRRDSSAGELFF